The 12 T cell receptor beta chains in this list originate from one sample, sequenced in a study of T cell responses to AZD1222 COVID-19 vaccine (TCRdb year 2021). The sample's time point, from its label and the paper: baseline before first vaccination. The library was produced with the immunoSEQ multiplex PCR assay. TCRdb limited this immuneACCESS table to in-frame rearrangements with V and J called. A share of clones is missing; checked studies link under half to unresolved V genes, and the rest is unexplained. A total of over 100,000 clones appear in this sample, 80% to 90% of them only once. The top ten clonotypes cover about 22% of the sample. The input for sequencing was peripheral blood, taken on day 0 of AZD1222 vaccination. The receptors stem from an adult in good health.

The DNA of the CDR3 is TGTGCCATCGAGGGGGGGCACAATTATGGCTACACCTTC. Protein: CAIEGGHNYGYTF. The rearrangement uses TRBV12-3 or TRBV12-4 and TRBJ1-2; D is perhaps TRBD1 (6 bases). V was pared by 10 bases and J by 5 bases, with 17 bases between. This CDR3 is 13 amino acids long.

The chain uses TRBV28 and TRBJ1-2; TRBD1 might be the D (6 bases). The CDR3 has 14 amino acids. CDR1 and CDR2 from the germline V gene are MDHEN and SYDVKM. V lost 2 bases to trimming and J lost 4 bases, with 11 bases between them. In DNA, the CDR3 is TGTGCCAGCAGTTTACTCCCGGACAGCTATGGCTACACCTTC. Translating gives CASSLLPDSYGYTF.

The rearrangement links TRBV7-8 to TRBJ1-3, with D tentatively TRBD1 (6 bases). The germline gives CDR1 SGHVS, CDR2 FQNEAQ. Trimming stripped 5 bases from V and 3 bases from J, with 17 bases between. This CDR3 spans 16 amino acids. CDR3 sequence: CASSRRDRPIGNTIYF. The CDR3 DNA reads as TGTGCCAGCAGCAGACGAGACAGGCCCATTGGAAACACCATATATTTT. Using reference TRBV7-8 and TRBJ1-3 for the parts outside the CDR3, the full variable domain is GAGVSQSPRYKVAKRGQDVALRCDPISGHVSLFWYQQALGQGPEFLTYFQNEAQLDKSGLPSDRFFAERPEGSVSTLKIQRTQQEDSAVYLCASSRRDRPIGNTIYFGEGSWLTVV.

V and J are TRBV7-6 and TRBJ2-5; no reliable D call. Germline-derived CDR1 and CDR2 are SGHVS and FNYEAQ. The CDR3 is 13 residues long. Between the trimmed V and J ends, which lost 0 bases and 7 bases, there was a span of 9 bases. The CDR3 nucleotides read TGTGCCAGCAGCTTAGCTGCCCGTGGGACCCAGTACTTC. This sequence encodes CASSLAARGTQYF.

This chain connects TRBV28 to TRBJ1-1; D possibly corresponds to TRBD1 (6 bases). Deletions cut 7 bases from V and 2 bases from J, with 11 bases between. The CDR3 has 13 amino acids. The germline gives CDR1 MDHEN, CDR2 SYDVKM. CDR3 bases: TGTGCCAGCATCCCCAGGGGTAACACTGAAGCTTTCTTT. It translates to CASIPRGNTEAFF.

V usage is TRBV6-6 and J usage is TRBJ1-5; 9 nucleotides align to TRBD1. The germline V gene encodes CDR1 MNHNY and CDR2 SVGAGI (reference sequence). V lost 6 bases, J lost 6 bases, and 9 bases stayed unmatched. This CDR3 spans 15 amino acids. CDR3 sequence: CASRGQGVGSQPQHF. In nucleotides, the CDR3 is TGTGCCAGCAGGGGACAGGGTGTCGGGAGTCAGCCCCAGCATTTT.

J is TRBJ1-2 and V is TRBV28; 11 nucleotides match TRBD1. J gave up 2 bases and V 5 bases, and 4 bases lay outside the gene matches. Per germline, CDR1 MDHEN and CDR2 SYDVKM. CDR3 length: 15 amino acids. The CDR3 protein is CASSPGDRGNYGYTF. The CDR3 nucleotides are TGTGCCAGCAGTCCCGGGGACAGGGGGAACTATGGCTACACCTTC.

This chain links TRBV5-6 with TRBJ2-7, with D unresolved. Between the trimmed V and J ends, which lost 3 bases and 5 bases, there was a span of 6 bases. The germline gives CDR1 SGHDT, CDR2 YYEEEE. The CDR3 is 11 amino acids. This chain's CDR3 is CASSSGDEQYF. For the CDR3, the DNA is TGTGCCAGCAGCTCCGGAGACGAGCAGTACTTC.

The chain is built from TRBV3-1 (or the pseudogene TRBV3-2) and TRBJ1-6; D unresolved. The ends were cut back, 1 base at V and 8 bases at J, with 12 bases in the middle. The germline V gene has CDR1 LGHDT and CDR2 YNNKEL (reference sequence). This CDR3 has 15 residues. Written as DNA, the CDR3 is TGTGCCAGCAGCCAAGCGCAGGTGATGGATTCACCCCTCCACTTT. Its protein is CASSQAQVMDSPLHF.

The chain has TRBV28 and TRBJ2-2; possibly TRBD1 for D (6 bases). This CDR3 contains 12 residues. The V end was cut by 10 bases, the J end by 6 bases, with 12 bases between. Germline loops: CDR1 MDHEN, CDR2 SYDVKM. The CDR3 reads CATPGAAGELFF. The CDR3 nucleotides are TGTGCCACCCCAGGGGCCGCCGGGGAGCTGTTTTTT.

The V and J genes are TRBV9 and TRBJ1-1; perhaps TRBD1 as D (5 bases). CDR3 length: 14 amino acids. V was cut by 4 bases and J by 1 base, with 11 bases left in between. Germline lookup yields CDR1 SGDLS and CDR2 YYNGEE. This chain's CDR3 is CASSYQTENTEAFF. CDR3 coding DNA: TGTGCCAGCAGCTATCAGACAGAGAACACTGAAGCTTTCTTT.

The rearrangement joins TRBV7-8 to TRBJ1-5, with D perhaps matching TRBD1 (5 bases). CDR1 SGHVS and CDR2 FQNEAQ come from the germline V gene. V shed 0 bases and J shed 5 bases, with 8 bases lying between them. The CDR3 runs 14 residues. For the CDR3, the DNA is TGTGCCAGCAGCTTAGCGGGGGACCATCAGCCCCAGCATTTT. Residues: CASSLAGDHQPQHF.